Described below is a single T cell receptor (beta chain) sequence and its context. Its antigen is currently unknown. These data originate in a study of CD8+ T cells in alopecia areata. For the study at large: Treatment of the treated patients consisted of oral tofacitinib, 5 to 10 mg twice daily. Study-wide points: Among the cells sequenced in scalp samples are also the resident alphabeta T cells of normal skin.

V was clipped by 2 bases and J by 0 bases, with 7 bases between them. Per the germline V gene, CDR1 is GTSNPN and CDR2 is SVGIG (reference sequence). The CDR3 has 13 amino acids. Sequencing relied on a cDNA template that was reverse transcribed from extracted RNA. TCRdb keeps only in-frame clones here, not all; method: immunoSEQ multiplex PCR. This repertoire shows hundreds of thousands of clones, 58% found once; its top ten account for about 1.8%. As for treatment: oral pan-JAK inhibitor, 5-10 mg twice daily. This specimen was CD4+ T cells sorted from blood, taken at week 24, from a patient treated with tofacitinib. This rearrangement joins TRBV30 to TRBJ1-1; D ambiguous. The TCR sequence derives from a human donor with alopecia areata. CDR3 sequence (DNA): TGTGCCTGGAGTTCCAGCCTGAACACTGAAGCTTTCTTT. This gives the protein CAWSSSLNTEAFF. Combining the CDR3 with reference TRBV30 and TRBJ1-1 gives the whole variable domain SQTIHQWPATLVQPVGSPLSLECTVEGTSNPNLYWYRQAAGRGLQLLFYSVGIGQISSEVPQNLSASRPQDRQFILSSKKLLLSDSGFYLCAWSSSLNTEAFFGQGTRLTVV.